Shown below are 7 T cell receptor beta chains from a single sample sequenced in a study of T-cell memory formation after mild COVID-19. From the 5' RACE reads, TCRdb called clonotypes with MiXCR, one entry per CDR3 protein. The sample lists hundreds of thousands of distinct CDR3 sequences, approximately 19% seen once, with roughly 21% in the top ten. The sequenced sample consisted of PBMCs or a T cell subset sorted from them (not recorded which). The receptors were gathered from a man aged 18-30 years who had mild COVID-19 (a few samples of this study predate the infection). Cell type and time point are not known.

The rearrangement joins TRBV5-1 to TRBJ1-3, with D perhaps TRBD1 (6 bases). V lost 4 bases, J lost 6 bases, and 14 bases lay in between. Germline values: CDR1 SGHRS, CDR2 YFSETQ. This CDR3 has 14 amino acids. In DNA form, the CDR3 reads TGCGCCAGCAGCGAGATACAGGGAGCAAACACCATATATTTT. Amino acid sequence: CASSEIQGANTIYF.

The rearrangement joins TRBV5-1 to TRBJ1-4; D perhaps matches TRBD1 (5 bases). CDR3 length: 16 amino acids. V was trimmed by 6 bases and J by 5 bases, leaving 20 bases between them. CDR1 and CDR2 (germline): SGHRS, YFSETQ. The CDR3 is CASNHPTRQHNEKLFF. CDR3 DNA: TGCGCCAGCAATCACCCTACCCGACAGCACAATGAAAAACTGTTTTTT.

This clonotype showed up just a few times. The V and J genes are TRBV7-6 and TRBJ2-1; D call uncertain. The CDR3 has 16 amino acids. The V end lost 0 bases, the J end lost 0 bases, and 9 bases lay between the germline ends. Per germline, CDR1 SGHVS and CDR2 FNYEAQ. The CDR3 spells CASSLATASSYNEQFF. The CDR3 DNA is TGTGCCAGCAGCTTAGCCACCGCCTCCTCCTACAATGAGCAGTTCTTC.

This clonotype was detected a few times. The CDR3 loop reads CASSHVTGQGATEAFF. The CDR3 nucleotides read TGTGCCAGCAGCCACGTCACTGGACAGGGTGCCACTGAAGCTTTCTTT. The gene calls are TRBV7-9 and TRBJ1-1, with TRBD1 matching over 8 bases. Trimming cost V 5 bases and J 4 bases; bases outside gene matches: 12. The V gene's germline CDR1 is SEHNR and CDR2 FQNEAQ (reference sequence). CDR3 length: 16 amino acids.

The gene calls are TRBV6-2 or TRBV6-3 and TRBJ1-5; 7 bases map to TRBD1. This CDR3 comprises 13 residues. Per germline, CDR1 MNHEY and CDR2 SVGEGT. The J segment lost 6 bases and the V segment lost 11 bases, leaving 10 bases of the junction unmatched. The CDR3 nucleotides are TGTGCCGGTTCCTTAGGGGGCTCTCAGCCCCAGCATTTT. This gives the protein CAGSLGGSQPQHF.

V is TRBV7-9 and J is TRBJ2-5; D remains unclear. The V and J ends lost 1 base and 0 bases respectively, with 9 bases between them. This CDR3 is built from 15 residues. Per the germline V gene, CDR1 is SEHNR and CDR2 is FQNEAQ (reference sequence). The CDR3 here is CASSLVAHNQETQYF. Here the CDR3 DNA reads TGTGCCAGCAGCTTAGTGGCCCACAACCAAGAGACCCAGTACTTC.

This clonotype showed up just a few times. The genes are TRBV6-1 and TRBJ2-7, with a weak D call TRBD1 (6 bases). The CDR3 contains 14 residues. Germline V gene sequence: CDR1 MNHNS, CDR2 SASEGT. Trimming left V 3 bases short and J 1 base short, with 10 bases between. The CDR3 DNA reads TGTGCCAGCAGTGATCAGGGGTTATCCTACGAGCAGTACGTC. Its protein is CASSDQGLSYEQYV.